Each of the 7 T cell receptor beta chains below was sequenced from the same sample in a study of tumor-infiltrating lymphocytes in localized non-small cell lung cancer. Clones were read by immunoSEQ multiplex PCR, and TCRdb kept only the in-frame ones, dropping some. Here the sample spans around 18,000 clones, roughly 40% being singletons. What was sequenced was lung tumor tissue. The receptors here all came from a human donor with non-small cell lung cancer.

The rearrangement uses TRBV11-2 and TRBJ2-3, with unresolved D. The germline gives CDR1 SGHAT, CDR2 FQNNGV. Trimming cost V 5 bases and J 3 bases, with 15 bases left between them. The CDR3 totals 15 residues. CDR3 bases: TGTGCCAGCAGCCCCAAGAACAGTTGGACAGATACGCAGTATTTT. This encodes CASSPKNSWTDTQYF.

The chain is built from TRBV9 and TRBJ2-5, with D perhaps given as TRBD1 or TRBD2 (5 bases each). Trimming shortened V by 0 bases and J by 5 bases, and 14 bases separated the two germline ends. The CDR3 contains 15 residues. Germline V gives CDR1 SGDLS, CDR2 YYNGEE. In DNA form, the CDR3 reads TGTGCCAGCAGCGTAGGGTTCGGGGCGCGCGAGACCCAGTACTTC. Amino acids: CASSVGFGARETQYF.

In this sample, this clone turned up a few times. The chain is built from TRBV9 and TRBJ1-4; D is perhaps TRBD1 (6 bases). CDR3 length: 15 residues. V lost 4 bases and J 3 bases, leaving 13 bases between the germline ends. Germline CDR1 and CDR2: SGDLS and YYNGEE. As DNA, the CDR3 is TGTGCCAGCAGCTTTTCGACAGGCTCTAATGAAAAACTGTTTTTT. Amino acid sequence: CASSFSTGSNEKLFF.

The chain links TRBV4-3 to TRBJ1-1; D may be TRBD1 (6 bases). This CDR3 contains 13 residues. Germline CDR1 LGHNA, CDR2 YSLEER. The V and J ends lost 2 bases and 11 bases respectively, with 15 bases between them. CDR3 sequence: CASSQPGGAGAFF. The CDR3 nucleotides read TGCGCCAGCAGCCAACCCGGGGGGGCAGGTGCTTTCTTT.

The CDR3 coding sequence is TGTGCCAGCAGCTTGATCAGCTTGAATTCACCCCTCCACTTT. It encodes CASSLISLNSPLHF. The chain carries TRBV11-3 and TRBJ1-6; D is unclear. Trimming removed 3 bases at V and 7 bases at J, with 10 bases between. The length of the CDR3 is 14 residues. The germline V gene encodes CDR1 SGHNT and CDR2 YENEEA.

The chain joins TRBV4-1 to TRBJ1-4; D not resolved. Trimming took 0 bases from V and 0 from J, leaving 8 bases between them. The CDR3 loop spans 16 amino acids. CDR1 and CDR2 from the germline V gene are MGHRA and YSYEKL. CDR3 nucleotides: TGCGCCAGCAGCCAAGAAGGCCCAGCAACTAATGAAAAACTGTTTTTT. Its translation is CASSQEGPATNEKLFF.

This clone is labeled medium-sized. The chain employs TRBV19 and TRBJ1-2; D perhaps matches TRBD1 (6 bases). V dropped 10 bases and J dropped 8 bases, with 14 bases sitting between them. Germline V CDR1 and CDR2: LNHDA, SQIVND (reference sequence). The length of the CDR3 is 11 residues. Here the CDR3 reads CATKTGGGYTF. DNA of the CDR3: TGTGCCACCAAGACAGGTGGAGGCTACACCTTC.